A single sample gave rise to the 8 T cell receptor beta chains below, sequenced in a study of blood T cell repertoires in COVID-19. The method was immunoSEQ multiplex PCR; TCRdb's version includes in-frame clones alone and lacks a portion of them. The sample carries under 250,000 clones, roughly nine tenths recorded once. Sequences were obtained from peripheral blood. These receptors were collected from a man between 35 and 55 years old with acute or convalescent COVID-19.

To note about this clone: Within the sample, other DNA sequences also encode this same CDR3. This chain links TRBV9 with TRBJ1-3; TRBD1 aligns across 7 bases. In germline, CDR1 is SGDLS, CDR2 YYNGEE. The V gene end was trimmed by 3 bases and the J gene end by 0 bases; junction bases not matched to a gene: 0. This CDR3 has 14 amino acids. CDR3 protein: CASSAGGSGNTIYF. DNA of the CDR3: TGTGCCAGCAGCGCAGGGGGCTCTGGAAACACCATATATTTT.

The CDR3 DNA reads as TGTGCCAGCGGGCAGGGTCTAGCCAAAAACATTCAGTACTTC. Its translation: CASGQGLAKNIQYF. J is TRBJ2-4 and V is TRBV27; perhaps TRBD1 as D (5 bases). Germline CDR1 reads MNHEY; CDR2 reads SMNVEV (reference sequence). V gave up 8 bases and J gave up 0 bases, with 11 bases separating them. The CDR3 totals 14 residues.

On this clone: Other DNA sequences of this sample code for an identical CDR3. V is TRBV3-1 (or the pseudogene TRBV3-2) and J is TRBJ2-3, with D unresolved. The CDR3 loop spans 14 amino acids. The ends were cut back, 1 base at V and 0 bases at J, with 5 bases in the middle. In germline, CDR1 is LGHDT, CDR2 YNNKEL (reference sequence). Here the CDR3 DNA reads TGTGCCAGCAGCCAAGGGGCTAGCACAGATACGCAGTATTTT. It is translated as CASSQGASTDTQYF.

The chain combines TRBV7-8 with TRBJ2-7, with TRBD1 matching over 10 bases. Trimming at V came to 5 bases and at J to 2 bases, leaving 9 bases not matched to a gene. The germline gives CDR1 SGHVS, CDR2 FQNEAQ. CDR3 length: 16 residues. CDR3: CASSGHRDRGPYEQYF. In nucleotides, the CDR3 is TGTGCCAGCAGCGGTCACCGGGACAGGGGTCCCTACGAGCAGTACTTC. Looking up the rest from reference TRBV7-8 and TRBJ2-7 gives the full variable domain: GAGVSQSPRYKVAKRGQDVALRCDPISGHVSLFWYQQALGQGPEFLTYFQNEAQLDKSGLPSDRFFAERPEGSVSTLKIQRTQQEDSAVYLCASSGHRDRGPYEQYFGPGTRLTVT.

V is TRBV5-1 and J is TRBJ1-4, with D hard to call. This CDR3 is built from 14 residues. Germline V CDR1 and CDR2: SGHRS, YFSETQ. The germline V and J ends were trimmed by 3 bases and 6 bases, with 12 bases remaining between them. CDR3 region: CASSSTGVYEKLFF. In nucleotides, the CDR3 is TGCGCCAGCAGCTCAACCGGGGTTTATGAAAAACTGTTTTTT.

This chain connects TRBV5-1 to TRBJ1-2; tentatively, D is TRBD1 (6 bases). Trimming took off 4 bases at V and 4 bases at J, with 14 bases between the two ends. The CDR3 totals 14 residues. CDR1 SGHRS and CDR2 YFSETQ come from the germline V gene. The CDR3 nucleotides read TGCGCCAGCAGCATACAGGGAAAGGTCTATGGCTACACCTTC. This encodes CASSIQGKVYGYTF.

This sequence joins TRBV19 and TRBJ1-2, with D possibly matching TRBD1 (5 bases). The CDR3 is made up of 17 amino acids. Germline CDR1 is LNHDA and CDR2 is SQIVND (reference sequence). The V and J ends lost 0 bases and 4 bases respectively, with 18 bases between them. The CDR3 nucleotides are TGTGCCAGTAGTATAGAAGCGGGGCGCGGTGGGAGCTATGGCTACACCTTC. Protein: CASSIEAGRGGSYGYTF.

This clone was seen ten or more times. The chain is built from TRBV13 and TRBJ2-1; the D gene is possibly TRBD2 (7 bases). V lost 8 bases and J lost 5, with 16 bases in between. Germline loops: CDR1 PRHDT, CDR2 FYEKMQ (reference sequence). The CDR3 is 14 amino acids. CDR3 loop: CASVPRGGDNEQFF. The CDR3 nucleotides are TGTGCCAGCGTCCCCAGGGGAGGGGACAATGAGCAGTTCTTC.